The clone carrying this T cell receptor beta chain was detected only a few times. The data belong to a study of T-cell memory formation after mild COVID-19. 5'RACE, which relied on constant-segment primers, yielded TCR alpha and TCR beta cDNA libraries carrying sample barcodes and UMIs. Each CDR3 protein gets one entry after TCRdb re-called the 5' RACE reads with MiXCR. Found here are about 400,000 distinct CDR3 sequences, about a sixth of them singletons; the top ten hold under 25%. The CDR3 runs 15 residues. J gave up 4 bases and V 6 bases, and 3 bases lay outside the gene matches. Germline V lookup: CDR1 SGHTA, CDR2 FQGTGA.

J is TRBJ2-2 and V is TRBV7-3; 12 bases line up with TRBD2. The receptor's source is a young man who had mild COVID-19 (a few samples of this study predate the infection). Cell type and time point are not known. The specimen sequenced was PBMCs or a T cell subset sorted from them (not recorded which). The CDR3 reads CASSLAGGITGELFF. The CDR3 DNA sequence: TGTGCCAGCAGTCTAGCGGGGGGGATCACCGGGGAGCTGTTTTTT.